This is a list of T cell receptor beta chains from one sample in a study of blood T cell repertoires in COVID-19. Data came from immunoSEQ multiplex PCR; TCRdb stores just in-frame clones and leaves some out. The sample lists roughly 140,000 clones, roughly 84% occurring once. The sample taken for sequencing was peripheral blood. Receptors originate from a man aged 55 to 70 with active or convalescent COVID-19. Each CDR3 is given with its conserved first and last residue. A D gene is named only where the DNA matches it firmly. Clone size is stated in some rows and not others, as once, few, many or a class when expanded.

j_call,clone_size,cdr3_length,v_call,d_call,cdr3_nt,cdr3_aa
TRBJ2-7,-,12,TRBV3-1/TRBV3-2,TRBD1,TGTGCCAGCAGGACAGGGTCCAACGAGCAGTACTTC,CASRTGSNEQYF
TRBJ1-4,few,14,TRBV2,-,TGTGCCAGCAGTGACAACAGCCAAAATGAAAAACTGTTTTTT,CASSDNSQNEKLFF
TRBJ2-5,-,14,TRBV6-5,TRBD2,TGTGCCAGCAGTTCAAGCGGGAGAGGTGAGACCCAGTACTTC,CASSSSGRGETQYF
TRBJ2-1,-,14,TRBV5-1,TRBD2,TGCGCCAGCAGCGACCTTAGCGGGAGTGGCGAGCAGTTCTTC,CASSDLSGSGEQFF
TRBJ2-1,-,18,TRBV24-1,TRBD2,TGTGCCACCAGTGATTCGGGCGGGGGGGCCGTCGGTTACAATGAGCAGTTCTTC,CATSDSGGGAVGYNEQFF
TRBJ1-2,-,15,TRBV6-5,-,TGTGCCAGCAGTTACTCGATCTCAGGGCAAGGCGGCTACACCTTC,CASSYSISGQGGYTF
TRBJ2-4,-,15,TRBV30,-,TGTGCCTGGAGTTATCCAGGGGCTGCCAAAAACATTCAGTACTTC,CAWSYPGAAKNIQYF
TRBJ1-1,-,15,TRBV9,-,TGTGCCAGCAGCGTATTACCCGGGAGAGACACTGAAGCTTTCTTT,CASSVLPGRDTEAFF
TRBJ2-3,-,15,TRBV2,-,TGTGCCAGCACCAAAGGGACTGGAAGCACAGATACGCAGTATTTT,CASTKGTGSTDTQYF
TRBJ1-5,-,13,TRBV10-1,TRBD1,TGCGCCAGCAGCAGGGGGAACAACCAGCCCCAGCATTTT,CASSRGNNQPQHF
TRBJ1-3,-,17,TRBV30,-,TGTGCCTGGAGTGTGGGGGGACGGAAGCTCTCTGGAAACACCATATATTTT,CAWSVGGRKLSGNTIYF
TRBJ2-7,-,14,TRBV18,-,TGTGCCAGCTCACCGCGGGACAGTCCCTACGAGCAGTACTTC,CASSPRDSPYEQYF
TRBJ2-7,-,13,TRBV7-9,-,TGTGCCAGCAGCTTCGTTTCGGCCTACGAGCAGTACTTC,CASSFVSAYEQYF
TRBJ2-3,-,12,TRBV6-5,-,TGTGCCAGCGATAGACGGGGGGATACGCAGTATTTT,CASDRRGDTQYF
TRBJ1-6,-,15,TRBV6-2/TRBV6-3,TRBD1,TGTGCCAGCAGCCTGACAGGGCAACATAATTCACCCCTCCACTTT,CASSLTGQHNSPLHF
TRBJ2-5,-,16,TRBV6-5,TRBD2,TGTGCCAGCAGTTACTCTTCGGGAGGGGGTAGAGAGACCCAGTACTTC,CASSYSSGGGRETQYF
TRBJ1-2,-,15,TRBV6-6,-,TGTGCCAGCAGCCCGAGTGGGGGCAGCTCTTCTGGCTACACCTTC,CASSPSGGSSSGYTF
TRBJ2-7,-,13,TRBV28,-,TGTGCCAGCACCATGGGGGCGCCCTACGAGCAGTACTTC,CASTMGAPYEQYF
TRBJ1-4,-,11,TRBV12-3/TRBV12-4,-,TGTGCCAGCAGTTTCAGTGAAAAACTGTTTTTT,CASSFSEKLFF
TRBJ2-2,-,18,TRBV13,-,TGTGCCAGCAGCTTAGAAGGAGGGGAGGTTGCGAACACCGGGGAGCTGTTTTTT,CASSLEGGEVANTGELFF
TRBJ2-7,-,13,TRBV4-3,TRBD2,TGCGCCAGCAGCCAAGAGGGAGGGCTCGAGCAGTACTTC,CASSQEGGLEQYF
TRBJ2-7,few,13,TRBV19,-,TGTGCCAGTAGTAGCCGACATAGCGACGAGCAGTACTTC,CASSSRHSDEQYF
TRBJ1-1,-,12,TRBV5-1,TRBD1,TGCGCCAGCAGCCAGGACAGGGGAGAAGCTTTCTTT,CASSQDRGEAFF
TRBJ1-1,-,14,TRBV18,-,TGTGCCAGCTCACTCTGGGAGGAGGGAACTGAAGCTTTCTTT,CASSLWEEGTEAFF
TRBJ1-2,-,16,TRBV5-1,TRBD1,TGCGCCAGCAGCTTGGGTGGGACAGGGGCCAACTATGGCTACACCTTC,CASSLGGTGANYGYTF
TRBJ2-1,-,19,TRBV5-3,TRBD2,TGTGCCAGAAGCTTATCACTAGCGGGAGGGCAGGGGTTCTACAATGAGCAGTTCTTC,CARSLSLAGGQGFYNEQFF
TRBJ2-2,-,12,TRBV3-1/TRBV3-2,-,TGTGCCAGCTTCGCTTCCGGCGGGGAGCTGTTTTTT,CASFASGGELFF
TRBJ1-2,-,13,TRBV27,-,TGTGCCAGCGGTTTCAGTGGCAACTATGGCTACACCTTC,CASGFSGNYGYTF
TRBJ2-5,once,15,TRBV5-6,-,TGTGCCAGCAGCTTAGGGGACTTGCGGACGGAGACCCAGTACTTC,CASSLGDLRTETQYF
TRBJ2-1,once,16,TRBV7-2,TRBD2,TGTGCCAGCAGCTCCATAGCGGGTTCCTCCTACAATGAGCAGTTCTTC,CASSSIAGSSYNEQFF
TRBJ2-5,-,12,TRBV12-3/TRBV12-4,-,TGTGCCAGCAGCTCCTTCGGGGAGACCCAGTACTTC,CASSSFGETQYF
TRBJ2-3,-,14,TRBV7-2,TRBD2,TGTGCCAGCAGCTTACAGCGGGGAAAAGATACGCAGTATTTT,CASSLQRGKDTQYF
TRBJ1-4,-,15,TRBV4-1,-,TGCGCCAGCAGCCAAGATCCAGGCGTAGGTGAAAAACTGTTTTTT,CASSQDPGVGEKLFF
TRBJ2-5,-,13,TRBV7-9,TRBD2,TGTGCCAGCAGCGCGGGAGGGCAAGAGACCCAGTACTTC,CASSAGGQETQYF
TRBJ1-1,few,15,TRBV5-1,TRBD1,TGCGCCAGCAGCTTAACAGGGGCTATGAACACTGAAGCTTTCTTT,CASSLTGAMNTEAFF
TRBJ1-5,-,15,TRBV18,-,TGTGCCAGCTCAACCCTCGACAGCGACAATCAGCCCCAGCATTTT,CASSTLDSDNQPQHF
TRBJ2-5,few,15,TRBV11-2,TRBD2,TGTGCCAGCAGCTCAACGGGACTAGTGGCGGAGACCCAGTACTTC,CASSSTGLVAETQYF
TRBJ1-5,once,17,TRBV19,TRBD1,TGTGCCAGTAGTACCCTGACAGGGGTGGGCGGCAATCAGCCCCAGCATTTT,CASSTLTGVGGNQPQHF
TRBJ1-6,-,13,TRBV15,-,TGTGCCACCAGGAGGGCGACTAATTCACCCCTCCACTTT,CATRRATNSPLHF
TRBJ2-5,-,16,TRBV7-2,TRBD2,TGTGCCAGCAGCCCGGGGGGCGGGAGGGCCGCGGAGACCCAGTACTTC,CASSPGGGRAAETQYF
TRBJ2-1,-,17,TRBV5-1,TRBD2,TGCGCCAGCAGGGGCGGCGGGAGGGCCTGGGCCTACAATGAGCAGTTCTTC,CASRGGGRAWAYNEQFF
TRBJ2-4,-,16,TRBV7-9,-,TGTGCCAGCAGCCCCCCAGGCCGACGGGCCAAAAACATTCAGTACTTC,CASSPPGRRAKNIQYF
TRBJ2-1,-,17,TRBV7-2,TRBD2,TGTGCCAGCAGCTTAGCACCCCGCTTAGCGGGTTACAATGAGCAGTTCTTC,CASSLAPRLAGYNEQFF
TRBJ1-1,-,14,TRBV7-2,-,TGTGCCAGCAGCTTCGACAGTCGGGTCTCTGAAGCTTTCTTT,CASSFDSRVSEAFF
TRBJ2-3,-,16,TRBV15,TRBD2,TGTGCCACCAGCAAGACTAGCGGGAGTGGAACAGATACGCAGTATTTT,CATSKTSGSGTDTQYF
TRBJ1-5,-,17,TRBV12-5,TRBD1,TGTGCTAGTGGTTCGGCCCCCGGGACAGGTTCGGGTCAGCCCCAGCATTTT,CASGSAPGTGSGQPQHF
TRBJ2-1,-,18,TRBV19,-,TGTGCCAGTAGTACAGGCTTCTACGCTGGGAGCTCCTACAATGAGCAGTTCTTC,CASSTGFYAGSSYNEQFF
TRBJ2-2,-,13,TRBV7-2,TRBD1,TGTGCCAGCAGTCGACAGGGGGGCGGGGAGCTGTTTTTT,CASSRQGGGELFF
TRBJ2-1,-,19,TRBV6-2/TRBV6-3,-,TGTGCCAGCAGTTACCTGGGGGACTCGGATATGAGCTCCTACAATGAGCAGTTCTTC,CASSYLGDSDMSSYNEQFF
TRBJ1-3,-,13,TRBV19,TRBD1,TGTGCCAGCGGCGGACAGGCCCGAGACACCATATATTTT,CASGGQARDTIYF
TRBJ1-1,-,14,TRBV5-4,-,TGTGCCAGCAGCCCCAAGGACAGGAACACTGAAGCTTTCTTT,CASSPKDRNTEAFF